This T cell receptor (beta chain) was captured by sequencing in a study of blood T cells in healthy people across ages. The study, taken as a whole, reports: Bulk PBMC profiling left naive and antigen-experienced comparisons inconclusive. It was the long-lived donors that had more naive CD4+ cells and higher diversity than aged donors.

This CDR3 has 15 residues. Losses at the gene ends were 2 bases for V and 5 bases for J; bases not matched to a gene: 7. A second PCR, run for about 6 to 12 cycles, used a sample-barcoded 5' primer plus a J-beta primer mix. In TCRdb, the 5' RACE reads were re-called with MiXCR into one record per CDR3 protein. This table holds 800,000 or so distinct CDR3 sequences, about 46% found once. Worth noting for this clonotype: The antigen remains undetermined.

The TCR was taken from a man aged 80 or over in good health. This chain links TRBV12-3 or TRBV12-4 with TRBJ2-3; 7 bases are a match to TRBD1. Sequenced material: blood. The CDR3 loop is CASSLLGTDKDTQYF. The CDR3 DNA follows: TGTGCCAGCAGTTTACTCGGGACAGACAAAGATACGCAGTATTTT.